Described below is a single TCR beta chain sequence and its context. Its antigen is unknown. The CDR3 runs 17 residues. These data belong to a study of T-cell memory formation after mild COVID-19. Study details: TCR clusters were mostly donor specific.

Notes on the study in general: While clones contracting from day 15 to 85 were balanced between CD4 and CD8, later expanders leaned CD4+. In pre-infection memory, a portion of responding clones appeared, which suggested that cross-reactive memory joined.

5'RACE with constant-segment primers yielded barcoded, UMI-tagged TCR alpha and TCR beta cDNA libraries. One entry per CDR3 protein, called by TCRdb with MiXCR from the 5' RACE reads. The table records 210,000 or so distinct CDR3 sequences, under 30% of them present only once. The sample comprised PBMCs or a T cell subset sorted from them (not recorded which). This clonotype was obtained from an adult woman who had mild COVID-19 (a few samples of this study predate the infection). Cell type and time point are not known. This chain links TRBV21-1 with TRBJ2-5; the DNA was not used to check the table's D call, TRBD1. TRBV21-1 has pseudogene status. Written as DNA, the CDR3 is TGTGCCAGCAGCAAGGTCCCCTTGGGGGGCCACCCTTTCAGCCAGTACTTC. It specifies CASSKVPLGGHPFSQYF.